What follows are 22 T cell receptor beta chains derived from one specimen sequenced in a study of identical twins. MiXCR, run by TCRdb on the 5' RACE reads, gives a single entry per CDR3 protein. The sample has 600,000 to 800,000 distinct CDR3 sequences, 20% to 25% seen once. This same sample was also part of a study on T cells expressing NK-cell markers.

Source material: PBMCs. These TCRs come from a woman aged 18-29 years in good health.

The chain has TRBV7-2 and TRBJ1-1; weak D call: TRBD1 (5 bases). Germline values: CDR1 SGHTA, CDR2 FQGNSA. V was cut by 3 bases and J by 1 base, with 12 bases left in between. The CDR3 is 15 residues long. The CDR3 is CASSFHSTANTEAFF. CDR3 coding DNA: TGTGCCAGCAGCTTCCATTCGACAGCGAACACTGAAGCTTTCTTT.

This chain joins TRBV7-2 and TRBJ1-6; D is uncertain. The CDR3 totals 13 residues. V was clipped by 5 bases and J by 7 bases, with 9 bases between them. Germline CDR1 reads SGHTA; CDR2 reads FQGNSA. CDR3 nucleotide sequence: TGTGCCAGCAGCCGAAGTGAGAATTCACCCCTCCACTTT. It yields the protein CASSRSENSPLHF.

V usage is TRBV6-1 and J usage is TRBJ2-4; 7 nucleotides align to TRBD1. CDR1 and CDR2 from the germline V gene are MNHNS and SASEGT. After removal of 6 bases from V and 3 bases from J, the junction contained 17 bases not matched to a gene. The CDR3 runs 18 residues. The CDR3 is CASSQRELTTGRKNIQYF. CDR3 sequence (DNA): TGTGCCAGCAGCCAAAGGGAACTAACGACAGGGCGCAAAAACATTCAGTACTTC.

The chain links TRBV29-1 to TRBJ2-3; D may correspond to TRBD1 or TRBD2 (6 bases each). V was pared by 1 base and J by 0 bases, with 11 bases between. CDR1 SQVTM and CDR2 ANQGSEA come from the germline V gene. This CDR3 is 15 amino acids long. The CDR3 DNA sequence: TGCAGCGTTGAAGGGGGGGCTTGGAGCACAGATACGCAGTATTTT. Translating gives CSVEGGAWSTDTQYF.

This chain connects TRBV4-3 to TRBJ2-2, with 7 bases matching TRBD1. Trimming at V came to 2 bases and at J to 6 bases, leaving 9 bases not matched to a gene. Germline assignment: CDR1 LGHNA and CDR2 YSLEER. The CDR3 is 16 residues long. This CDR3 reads CASSQLIQGSAGELFF. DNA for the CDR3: TGCGCCAGCAGCCAATTGATACAGGGGTCCGCCGGGGAGCTGTTTTTT.

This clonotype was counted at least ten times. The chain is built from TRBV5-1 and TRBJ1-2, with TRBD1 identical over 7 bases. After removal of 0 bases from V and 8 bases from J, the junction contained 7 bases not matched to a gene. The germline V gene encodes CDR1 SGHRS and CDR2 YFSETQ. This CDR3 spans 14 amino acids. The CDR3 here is CASSLGQGDGGYTF. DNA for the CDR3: TGCGCCAGCAGCTTGGGACAGGGCGATGGAGGCTACACCTTC.

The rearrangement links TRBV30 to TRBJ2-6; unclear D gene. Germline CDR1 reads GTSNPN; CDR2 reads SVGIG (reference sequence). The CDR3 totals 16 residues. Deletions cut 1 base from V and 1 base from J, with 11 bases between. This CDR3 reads CAWSGDSMSGANVLTF. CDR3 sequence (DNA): TGTGCCTGGAGTGGGGATTCCATGTCTGGGGCCAACGTCCTGACTTTC.

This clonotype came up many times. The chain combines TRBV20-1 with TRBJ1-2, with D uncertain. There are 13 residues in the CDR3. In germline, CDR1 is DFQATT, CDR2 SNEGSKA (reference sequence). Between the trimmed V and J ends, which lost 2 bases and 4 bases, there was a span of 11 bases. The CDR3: CSARRREGYGYTF. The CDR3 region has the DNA TGCAGTGCTAGACGCCGGGAGGGCTATGGCTACACCTTC.

CDR3 bases: TGTGCCAGCAGCGTCGACTCAGCGGGAGTTTTCAGCAATGAGCAGTTCTTC. It translates to CASSVDSAGVFSNEQFF. J is TRBJ2-1 and V is TRBV9; 8 nucleotides align to TRBD2. The CDR3 totals 17 residues. Germline CDR1 SGDLS, CDR2 YYNGEE. V lost 2 bases, J lost 6 bases, and 13 bases stayed unmatched. The variable domain in full, with the rest retrieved from reference TRBV9 and TRBJ2-1, is DSGVTQTPKHLITATGQRVTLRCSPRSGDLSVYWYQQSLDQGLQFLIQYYNGEERAKGNILERFSAQQFPDLHSELNLSSLELGDSALYFCASSVDSAGVFSNEQFFGPGTRLTVL.

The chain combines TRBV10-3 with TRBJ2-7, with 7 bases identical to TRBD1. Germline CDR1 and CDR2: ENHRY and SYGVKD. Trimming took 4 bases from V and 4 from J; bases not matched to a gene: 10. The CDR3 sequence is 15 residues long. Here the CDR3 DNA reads TGTGCCATCAGTGCTAGATCAGGACAGGAGTACGAGCAGTACTTC. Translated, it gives CAISARSGQEYEQYF.

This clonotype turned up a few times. The CDR3 bases are TGTGCCAGCAGTGAAACAGGAGGATATGGCTACACCTTC. Residues: CASSETGGYGYTF. V is TRBV6-1 and J is TRBJ1-2; tentatively, D is TRBD1 (5 bases). The V gene's germline CDR1 is MNHNS and CDR2 SASEGT. V lost 2 bases to trimming and J lost 5 bases, with 9 bases between them. This CDR3 is 13 amino acids long.

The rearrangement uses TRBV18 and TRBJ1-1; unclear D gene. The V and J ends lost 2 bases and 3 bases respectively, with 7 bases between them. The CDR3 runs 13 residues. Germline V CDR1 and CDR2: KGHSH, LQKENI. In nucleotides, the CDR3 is TGTGCCAGCTCACCAGGGTTGGACACTGAAGCTTTCTTT. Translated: CASSPGLDTEAFF.

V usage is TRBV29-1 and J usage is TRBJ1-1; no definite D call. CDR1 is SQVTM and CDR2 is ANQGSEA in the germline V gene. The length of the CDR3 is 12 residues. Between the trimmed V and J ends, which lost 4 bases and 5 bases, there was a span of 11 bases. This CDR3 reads CSVASGITEAFF. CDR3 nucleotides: TGCAGCGTTGCATCCGGGATAACTGAAGCTTTCTTT. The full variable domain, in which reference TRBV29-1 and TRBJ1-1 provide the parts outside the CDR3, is SAVISQKPSRDICQRGTSLTIQCQVDSQVTMMFWYRQQPGQSLTLIATANQGSEATYESGFVIDKFPISRPNLTFSTLTVSNMSPEDSSIYLCSVASGITEAFFGQGTRLTVV.

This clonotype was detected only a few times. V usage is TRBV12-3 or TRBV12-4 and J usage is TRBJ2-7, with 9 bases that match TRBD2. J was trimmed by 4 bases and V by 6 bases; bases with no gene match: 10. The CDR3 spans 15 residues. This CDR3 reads CASSTSGTSKYEQYF. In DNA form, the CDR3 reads TGTGCCAGCAGCACCTCCGGGACTAGCAAATACGAGCAGTACTTC.

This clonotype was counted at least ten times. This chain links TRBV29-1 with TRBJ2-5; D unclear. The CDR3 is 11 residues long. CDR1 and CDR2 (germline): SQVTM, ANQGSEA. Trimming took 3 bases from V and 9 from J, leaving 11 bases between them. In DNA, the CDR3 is TGCAGCGTTGAGGGTATCTCGGCCCAGTACTTC. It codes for CSVEGISAQYF.

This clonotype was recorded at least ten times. CDR3 bases: TGTGCCAGCAGTCCGACGATACCTTCCTACGAGCAGTACTTC. This encodes CASSPTIPSYEQYF. The genes are TRBV7-9 and TRBJ2-7, with D unresolved. The CDR3 has 14 residues. In germline, CDR1 is SEHNR, CDR2 FQNEAQ (reference sequence). Trimming pared 6 bases from V and 1 base from J, leaving 13 bases between.

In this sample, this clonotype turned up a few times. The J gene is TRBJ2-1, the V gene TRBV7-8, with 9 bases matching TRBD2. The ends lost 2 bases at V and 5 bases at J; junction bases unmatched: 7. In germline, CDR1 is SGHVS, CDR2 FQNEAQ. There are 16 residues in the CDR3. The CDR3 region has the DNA TGTGCCAGCAGCTTATTTGGCGGGGGGGTCCACAATGAGCAGTTCTTC. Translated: CASSLFGGGVHNEQFF. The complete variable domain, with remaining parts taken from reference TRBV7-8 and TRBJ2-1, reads GAGVSQSPRYKVAKRGQDVALRCDPISGHVSLFWYQQALGQGPEFLTYFQNEAQLDKSGLPSDRFFAERPEGSVSTLKIQRTQQEDSAVYLCASSLFGGGVHNEQFFGPGTRLTVL.

CDR3 nucleotide sequence: TGTGCCAGCAGCGTTGACAGCGGGAGGGCCGGTGAGCAGTTCTTC. It yields the protein CASSVDSGRAGEQFF. The V call is TRBV7-2, the J call TRBJ2-1; the match to TRBD2 covers 10 bases. V was pared by 5 bases and J by 9 bases, with 10 bases of the junction left unmatched. The CDR3 length is 15 residues. Germline CDR1 reads SGHTA; CDR2 reads FQGNSA.

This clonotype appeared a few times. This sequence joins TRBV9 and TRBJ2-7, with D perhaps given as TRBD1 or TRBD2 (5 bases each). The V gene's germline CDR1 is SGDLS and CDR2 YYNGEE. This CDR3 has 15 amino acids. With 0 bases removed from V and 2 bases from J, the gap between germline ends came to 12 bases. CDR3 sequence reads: CASSVAPGTPYEQYF. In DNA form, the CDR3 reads TGTGCCAGCAGCGTAGCCCCCGGGACCCCCTACGAGCAGTACTTC. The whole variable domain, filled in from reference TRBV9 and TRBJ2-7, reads DSGVTQTPKHLITATGQRVTLRCSPRSGDLSVYWYQQSLDQGLQFLIQYYNGEERAKGNILERFSAQQFPDLHSELNLSSLELGDSALYFCASSVAPGTPYEQYFGPGTRLTVT.

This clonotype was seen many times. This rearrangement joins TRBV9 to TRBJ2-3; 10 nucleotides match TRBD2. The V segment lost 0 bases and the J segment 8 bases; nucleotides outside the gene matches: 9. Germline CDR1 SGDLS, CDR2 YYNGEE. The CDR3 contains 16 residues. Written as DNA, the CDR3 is TGTGCCAGCAGCGTAGGTAATAGCGGGGGGTACGCTACGCAGTATTTT. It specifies CASSVGNSGGYATQYF.

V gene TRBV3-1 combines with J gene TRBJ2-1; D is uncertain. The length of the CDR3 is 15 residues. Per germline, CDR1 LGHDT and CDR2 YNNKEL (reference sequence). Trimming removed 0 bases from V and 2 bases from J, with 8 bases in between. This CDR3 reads CASSQDPYPYNEQFF. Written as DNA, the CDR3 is TGTGCCAGCAGCCAAGACCCTTACCCCTACAATGAGCAGTTCTTC.

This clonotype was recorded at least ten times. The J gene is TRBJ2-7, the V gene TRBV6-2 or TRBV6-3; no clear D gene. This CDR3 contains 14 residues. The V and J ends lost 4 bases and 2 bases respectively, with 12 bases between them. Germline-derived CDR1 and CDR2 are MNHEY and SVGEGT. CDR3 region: CASSLAGATYEQYF. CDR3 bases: TGTGCCAGCAGTTTAGCCGGAGCTACCTACGAGCAGTACTTC.